The 32 T cell receptor beta chains in this list originate from one sample, sequenced in a study of blood T cells in healthy people across ages. Sample-barcoded 5' priming and a J-beta primer mix drove a second PCR of about 6 to 12 cycles. TCRdb called the 5' RACE reads again in MiXCR, with one record for every CDR3 protein. The table includes around 600,000 distinct CDR3 sequences, 45% to 55% detected once. Sequencing input: blood. The receptors originated from a man of 80 years or more in good health.

This clonotype was seen only once. The rearrangement uses TRBV7-2 and TRBJ2-1; 12 bases line up with TRBD2. The germline gives CDR1 SGHTA, CDR2 FQGNSA. V dropped 2 bases and J dropped 7; count of bases not matched to a gene: 6. The CDR3 length is 16 residues. The CDR3 loop is CASSLTSGGPRNEQFF. The CDR3 DNA is TGTGCCAGCAGCTTAACTAGCGGGGGGCCGAGGAATGAGCAGTTCTTC. Full variable domain (outside the CDR3, taken from reference TRBV7-2 and TRBJ2-1): GAGVSQSPSNKVTEKGKDVELRCDPISGHTALYWYRQSLGQGLEFLIYFQGNSAPDKSGLPSDRFSAERTGGSVSTLTIQRTQQEDSAVYLCASSLTSGGPRNEQFFGPGTRLTVL.

This clonotype turned up a few times. The chain recombines TRBV7-2 with TRBJ1-1; TRBD1 aligns across 7 bases. The CDR3 runs 14 residues. V was pared by 8 bases and J by 0 bases, with 6 bases of the junction left unmatched. From germline, CDR1 is SGHTA and CDR2 FQGNSA. This CDR3 reads CASSRGRVNTEAFF. The CDR3 DNA sequence: TGTGCCAGCTCAAGGGGGCGGGTGAACACTGAAGCTTTCTTT.

The rearrangement joins TRBV9 to TRBJ2-5, with 8 bases matching TRBD2. V dropped 0 bases and J dropped 11; count of bases not matched to a gene: 12. The CDR3 is 15 amino acids. Germline assignment: CDR1 SGDLS and CDR2 YYNGEE. The CDR3 bases are TGTGCCAGCAGCGTAGAAGGTAGCGGGAACAATGAGCAGTACTTC. Translated, it gives CASSVEGSGNNEQYF.

As regards this clonotype: This may stem from a read error, because a much larger clone lies one nucleotide away. The CDR3 loop is CASSYSNGGTGKKSIQYF. For the CDR3, the DNA is TGTGCCAGCAGTTACTCGAATGGCGGGACAGGGAAAAAAAGCATTCAGTACTTC. The V and J genes are TRBV6-5 and TRBJ2-4; TRBD1 matches 9 bases. Germline V gene data show CDR1 as MNHEY and CDR2 as SVGAGI. This CDR3 region has 18 residues.

This clonotype turned up a few times. This rearrangement joins TRBV14 to TRBJ2-1; 9 nucleotides line up with TRBD2. Looked up from germline, CDR1 is SGHDN and CDR2 is FVKESK. CDR3 length equals 15 residues. The V segment lost 4 bases and the J segment 4 bases; nucleotides outside the gene matches: 5. This CDR3 is CASSPREGAYNEQFF. CDR3 nucleotide sequence: TGTGCCAGCAGCCCGCGGGAGGGGGCTTACAATGAGCAGTTCTTC.

This chain joins TRBV20-1 and TRBJ1-5; maybe TRBD1 (5 bases). The germline CDR1 and CDR2 sequences are DFQATT and SNEGSKA (reference sequence). The CDR3 is 14 residues long. Trimming removed 6 bases from V and 2 bases from J, with 14 bases in between. Here the CDR3 DNA reads TGCAGTGCCCTGGAGGGACGCGGCAATCAGCCCCAGCATTTT. This encodes CSALEGRGNQPQHF.

This clonotype has a handful of counts. The chain recombines TRBV12-3 or TRBV12-4 with TRBJ2-1, with D hard to call. The CDR3 is 14 amino acids. Trimming shortened V by 6 bases and J by 4 bases, and 13 bases separated the two germline ends. The CDR3 DNA follows: TGTGCCAGCAGGCCTTACGGTCGTTACAATGAGCAGTTCTTC. Its translation is CASRPYGRYNEQFF.

There are a few counts of this clonotype. The chain recombines TRBV20-1 with TRBJ2-1, with TRBD2 identical over 13 bases. There are 14 residues in the CDR3. Per germline, CDR1 DFQATT and CDR2 SNEGSKA (reference sequence). J gave up 6 bases and V 6 bases, and 5 bases lay outside the gene matches. This CDR3 reads CSAPGTSGVNEQFF. In DNA, the CDR3 is TGCAGTGCCCCCGGGACTAGCGGGGTCAATGAGCAGTTCTTC.

The chain is built from TRBV6-1 and TRBJ2-4; maybe TRBD2 (6 bases). The DNA matches TRBJ2-7 better at its end, which makes the J call doubtful. This CDR3 is built from 15 residues. Germline CDR1 is MNHNS and CDR2 is SASEGT. As DNA, the CDR3 is TGTGCCAGCAGTGAAGGGAGGGATGGTGGAAACGAGCAGTACTTC. It specifies CASSEGRDGGNEQYF.

This clonotype was seen a few times. CDR3 loop: CASSPRESTYQETQYF. In nucleotides, the CDR3 is TGTGCCAGCAGCCCCAGGGAGAGCACGTACCAAGAGACCCAGTACTTC. This chain uses TRBV11-1 with TRBJ2-5; D may match TRBD1 or TRBD2 (5 bases each). CDR3 size: 16 residues. The V end lost 5 bases, the J end lost 0 bases, and 16 bases lay between the germline ends. In germline, CDR1 is SGHAT, CDR2 FQDESV (reference sequence). The full variable domain, rest sourced from reference TRBV11-1 and TRBJ2-5, is EAEVAQSPRYKITEKSQAVAFWCDPISGHATLYWYRQILGQGPELLVQFQDESVVDDSQLPKDRFSAERLKGVDSTLKIQPAELGDSAMYLCASSPRESTYQETQYFGPGTRLLVL.

The V gene is TRBV28, the J gene TRBJ1-4; weak D call: TRBD1 (6 bases). Trimming removed 3 bases from V and 8 bases from J, with 16 bases in between. The CDR3 length is 15 residues. The germline CDR1 and CDR2 sequences are MDHEN and SYDVKM. The CDR3 loop reads CASSLSFGGAEKLFF. DNA for the CDR3: TGTGCCAGCAGTTTGAGTTTCGGGGGGGCCGAAAAACTGTTTTTT. The full variable domain, its missing parts supplied by reference TRBV28 and TRBJ1-4, is DVKVTQSSRYLVKRTGEKVFLECVQDMDHENMFWYRQDPGLGLRLIYFSYDVKMKEKGDIPEGYSVSREKKERFSLILESASTNQTSMYLCASSLSFGGAEKLFFGSGTQLSVL.

This clonotype was detected a few times. As DNA, the CDR3 is TGTGCCAGCAGCTTTAGGACAGGGACCGGCTACACCTTC. It is translated as CASSFRTGTGYTF. The chain employs TRBV7-6 and TRBJ1-2, with 8 bases matching TRBD1. The CDR3 consists of 13 residues. In germline, CDR1 is SGHVS, CDR2 FNYEAQ. After removal of 3 bases from V and 8 bases from J, the junction contained 5 bases not matched to a gene.

The V gene is TRBV4-2, the J gene TRBJ2-5; no clear D gene. The CDR3 loop spans 16 amino acids. V lost 0 bases and J lost 2, with 13 bases in between. The germline V gene has CDR1 LGHNA and CDR2 YNFKEQ. The CDR3 spells CASSQELRPQQETQYF. CDR3 DNA: TGTGCCAGCAGCCAAGAGCTGAGGCCGCAGCAAGAGACCCAGTACTTC.

Comments on this clonotype: The germline gene is not matched at one end of the junction; a read error may be the cause. V and J are TRBV20-1 and TRBJ2-5; no definite D call. The germline V gene has CDR1 DFQATT and CDR2 SNEGSKA (reference sequence). The CDR3 covers 13 residues. The CDR3 nucleotides are TGCAGTGCTAGAGATACATCCCAAGAGACCCTGTACTTC. Protein product: CSARDTSQETLYF.

This clonotype has only one observation. The rearrangement links TRBV4-1 to TRBJ1-5, with a possible D match to TRBD1 (6 bases). Germline loops: CDR1 MGHRA, CDR2 YSYEKL. This CDR3 contains 14 residues. V was cut by 4 bases and J by 3 bases, with 10 bases left in between. CDR3 protein: CASSRRDNNQPQHF. Written as DNA, the CDR3 is TGCGCCAGCAGCCGCCGGGACAACAATCAGCCCCAGCATTTT.

The V and J genes are TRBV7-2 and TRBJ2-1; unclear D gene. V gave up 8 bases and J gave up 8 bases, with 10 bases separating them. Germline CDR1 is SGHTA and CDR2 is FQGNSA. The CDR3 extends over 11 amino acids. The CDR3 region has the DNA TGTGCCAGCGGCAACTTCGATGAGCAGTTCTTC. Its protein is CASGNFDEQFF.

A note on this clonotype: This may be a read error: a much more frequent sequence differs by one nucleotide. This chain connects TRBV6-5 to TRBJ1-5, with 9 bases matching TRBD1. The germline gives CDR1 MNHEY, CDR2 SVGAGI. This CDR3 is built from 15 residues. The CDR3 DNA reads as TGTACCAGCAGTCCGGGCGGACAGGGGTATCAGCCCCAGCATTTT. Translated, it gives CTSSPGGQGYQPQHF.

As for this clonotype: This may be a read error, as it is one base from a much larger clone. The CDR3 here is CASSANYHQPQHF. For the CDR3, the DNA is TGTGCCAGCAGTGCCAACTACCATCAGCCCCAGCATTTT. The chain carries TRBV6-5 and TRBJ1-5; D not resolved. CDR1 MNHEY and CDR2 SVGAGI come from the germline V gene. V was cut by 5 bases and J by 5 bases, with 10 bases left in between. The CDR3 spans 13 residues.

This clonotype was seen ten or more times. The rearrangement links TRBV6-6 to TRBJ1-5, with a weak D call TRBD1 (5 bases). V shed 6 bases and J shed 7 bases, with 19 bases lying between them. The CDR3 runs to 15 residues. Germline V CDR1 and CDR2: MNHNY, SVGAGI (reference sequence). The CDR3 DNA reads as TGTGCCAGCAGCCTCGACAGCCCGAGTCGGCAGCCCCAGCATTTT. Amino acid sequence: CASSLDSPSRQPQHF.

Comments on this clonotype: The junction does not match germline at one end; this may be a read error. The CDR3 nucleotides read TGTGCCAGCAGCTTAGGACAGGGGCCCCAAGAGATCCAGTACTTC. Translation gives CASSLGQGPQEIQYF. The V gene is TRBV7-9, the J gene TRBJ2-5; TRBD1 aligns across 8 bases. This CDR3 spans 15 amino acids. The V gene's germline CDR1 is SEHNR and CDR2 FQNEAQ (reference sequence).

The table lists this clonotype with a few counts. For the CDR3, the DNA is TGTGCCAGCAGCTTCGGGGGACAGACCTTTGGGGAGACCCAGTACTTC. Translated, it gives CASSFGGQTFGETQYF. The chain recombines TRBV5-5 with TRBJ2-5; a possible D gene is TRBD1 (7 bases). From germline, CDR1 is SGHKS and CDR2 YYEKEE (reference sequence). The CDR3 has 16 residues. Trimming took 2 bases from V and 5 from J, leaving 19 bases between them. The full variable domain, rest sourced from reference TRBV5-5 and TRBJ2-5, is DAGVTQSPTHLIKTRGQQVTLRCSPISGHKSVSWYQQVLGQGPQFIFQYYEKEERGRGNFPDRFSARQFPNYSSELNVNALLLGDSALYLCASSFGGQTFGETQYFGPGTRLLVL.

This clonotype was counted at least ten times. V and J are TRBV18 and TRBJ2-7; no definite D call. Germline CDR1 is KGHSH and CDR2 is LQKENI. Trimming left V 5 bases short and J 4 bases short, with 9 bases between. The CDR3 runs 12 residues. CDR3 bases: TGTGCCAGCTCATCGACATCTTACGAGCAGTACTTC. Its protein is CASSSTSYEQYF.

With regard to this clonotype: Relative to the germline gene, one junction end is altered; a read error may explain this. The gene calls are TRBV10-3 and TRBJ2-6; D might be TRBD1 or TRBD2, each matching 5 bases. The CDR3 sequence is 15 residues long. From germline, CDR1 is ENHRY and CDR2 SYGVKD. The CDR3 region has the DNA TGTGCCATCAGTGAGGGGGGTAATGGGGTCAACGTCCTGACTTTC. Amino acid sequence: CAISEGGNGVNVLTF.

This clonotype has a handful of counts. J is TRBJ2-1 and V is TRBV7-2, with TRBD2 matching over 8 bases. Trimming cost V 0 bases and J 3 bases; bases outside gene matches: 7. The CDR3 runs 17 residues. Germline CDR1 reads SGHTA; CDR2 reads FQGNSA. CDR3 region: CASSLAGSGKIYNEQFF. The CDR3 DNA sequence: TGTGCCAGCAGCTTAGCTGGTAGCGGGAAGATCTACAATGAGCAGTTCTTC.

This clonotype was recorded many times. V is TRBV7-9 and J is TRBJ2-5; D gene ambiguous. The germline V gene has CDR1 SEHNR and CDR2 FQNEAQ (reference sequence). Trimming left V 5 bases short and J 5 bases short, with 15 bases between. CDR3 length equals 14 residues. DNA for the CDR3: TGTGCCAGCAGCCCCAGCTCTGGGGTGGAGACCCAGTACTTC. This codes for CASSPSSGVETQYF.

CDR3 sequence reads: CASSLGGPLSGANVLTF. Here the CDR3 DNA reads TGCGCCAGCAGCTTGGGAGGGCCACTTTCTGGGGCCAACGTCCTGACTTTC. The chain has TRBV5-1 and TRBJ2-6, with D maybe TRBD2 (5 bases). The CDR3 is 17 residues long. CDR1 SGHRS and CDR2 YFSETQ come from the germline V gene. The ends were cut back, 0 bases at V and 1 base at J, with 11 bases in the middle.

The gene calls are TRBV7-9 and TRBJ1-6; weak D call: TRBD1 (5 bases). The CDR3 is 12 amino acids. The germline V gene encodes CDR1 SEHNR and CDR2 FQNEAQ (reference sequence). With 6 bases removed from V and 7 bases from J, the gap between germline ends came to 7 bases. The CDR3 is CASRQENSPLHF. For the CDR3, the DNA is TGTGCCAGCAGACAGGAGAATTCACCCCTCCACTTT.

The sample holds a few counts of this clonotype. The genes are TRBV7-2 and TRBJ1-6; perhaps TRBD1 as D (5 bases). Trimming pared 6 bases from V and 11 bases from J, leaving 14 bases between. In germline, CDR1 is SGHTA, CDR2 FQGNSA. The CDR3 covers 13 residues. CDR3 region: CASRGTTAPPLHF. The CDR3 nucleotides are TGTGCCAGCAGGGGGACGACAGCCCCACCCCTCCACTTT.

J is TRBJ2-1 and V is TRBV14; D not certain. Germline assignment: CDR1 SGHDN and CDR2 FVKESK. This CDR3 comprises 14 residues. V gave up 0 bases and J gave up 0 bases, with 3 bases separating them. CDR3 sequence reads: CASSQDPSYNEQFF. CDR3 sequence (DNA): TGTGCCAGCAGCCAAGACCCCTCCTACAATGAGCAGTTCTTC. Full variable domain (rest looked up from reference TRBV14 and TRBJ2-1): EAGVTQFPSHSVIEKGQTVTLRCDPISGHDNLYWYRRVMGKEIKFLLHFVKESKQDESGMPNNRFLAERTGGTYSTLKVQPAELEDSGVYFCASSQDPSYNEQFFGPGTRLTVL.

As concerns this clonotype: This may come from a read error, since a much larger clone is one base off. The rearrangement links TRBV6-5 to TRBJ1-2, with D hard to call. The CDR3 is made up of 11 amino acids. The germline V gene encodes CDR1 MNHEY and CDR2 SVGAGI. The CDR3 spells CATWMNYDYTF. Written as DNA, the CDR3 is TGTGCCACCTGGATGAACTATGACTACACCTTC.

This clonotype was observed a handful of times. The V gene is TRBV5-1, the J gene TRBJ1-2, with unresolved D. Germline values: CDR1 SGHRS, CDR2 YFSETQ. Trimming took off 0 bases at V and 0 bases at J, with 9 bases between the two ends. This CDR3 comprises 15 residues. Written as DNA, the CDR3 is TGCGCCAGCAGCTTGGAAGGGATTACTAACTATGGCTACACCTTC. Translating gives CASSLEGITNYGYTF.

The CDR3 here is CSADGGQSRNSPLHF. Written as DNA, the CDR3 is TGCAGTGCTGACGGCGGACAGTCCCGTAATTCACCCCTCCACTTT. The chain recombines TRBV20-1 with TRBJ1-6; weak D call: TRBD1 (6 bases). The CDR3 has 15 amino acids. Germline CDR1 and CDR2: DFQATT and SNEGSKA (reference sequence). V lost 5 bases and J lost 6, with 17 bases in between.